The entry that follows covers one T cell receptor (beta chain) sequence. Trimming pared 2 bases from V and 7 bases from J, leaving 13 bases between. The CDR3 spans 13 residues. Germline CDR1 SQVTM, CDR2 ANQGSEA. The data were obtained in a study of blood T cell repertoires in COVID-19. Study-level background: Both acute and convalescent COVID-19 samples were obtained from the United States, Italy and Spain. T cells, B-cell-depleted T cells, or PBMCs supplied cDNA or gDNA.

Original handling: Nucleated cell number was recorded as an estimate derived from reference gene primer amplification. Some clones are missing from TCRdb's copy, which holds only in-frame ones; the method was immunoSEQ multiplex PCR. V, J and clone size are taken as reported in that table, and D and trimming were inferred from the DNA itself. This sample has approximately 200,000 clones, with under 90% found just once. This chain links TRBV29-1 with TRBJ2-3; D is perhaps TRBD1 (7 bases). This sequence was found in an older woman who had recovered from COVID-19. Material: peripheral blood. In DNA, the CDR3 is TGCAGCGTTGAAACCAGGGGGGCATATACGCAGTATTTT. Its protein is CSVETRGAYTQYF.